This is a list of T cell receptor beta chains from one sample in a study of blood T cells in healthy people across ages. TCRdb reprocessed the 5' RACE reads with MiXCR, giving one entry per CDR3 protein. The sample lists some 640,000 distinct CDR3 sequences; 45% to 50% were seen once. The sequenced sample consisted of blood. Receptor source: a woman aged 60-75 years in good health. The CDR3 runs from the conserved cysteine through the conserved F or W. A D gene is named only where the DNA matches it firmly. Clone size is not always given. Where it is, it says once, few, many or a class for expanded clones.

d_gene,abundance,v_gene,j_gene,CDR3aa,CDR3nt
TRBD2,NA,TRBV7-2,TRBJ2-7,CASSLEVAGASRPYF,TGTGCCAGCAGCTTAGAGGTAGCGGGAGCCTCCCGCCCGTACTTC
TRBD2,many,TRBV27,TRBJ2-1,CASSFKRTSGIYNEQFF,TGTGCCAGCAGTTTCAAAAGGACTAGCGGGATCTACAATGAGCAGTTCTTC
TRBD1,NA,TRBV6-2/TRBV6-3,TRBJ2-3,CASITGKGGFKDTQYF,TGTGCCAGCATAACTGGAAAAGGGGGCTTTAAGGATACGCAGTATTTT
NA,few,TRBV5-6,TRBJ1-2,CASSLPHVNYGYTF,TGTGCCAGCAGCTTGCCGCACGTTAACTATGGCTACACCTTC
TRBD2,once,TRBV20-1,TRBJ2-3,CSARIAGGPGDTQYF,TGCAGTGCTAGAATAGCGGGAGGGCCAGGAGATACGCAGTATTTT
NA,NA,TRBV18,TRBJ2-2,CASSPYSHRLTGELFF,TGTGCCAGCTCACCCTACTCGCACCGACTCACCGGGGAGCTGTTTTTT
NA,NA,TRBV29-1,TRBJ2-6,CSALISGANVLTF,TGCAGCGCCCTCATCTCTGGGGCCAACGTCCTGACTTTC
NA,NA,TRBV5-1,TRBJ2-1,CASRPTAVAYNEQFF,TGCGCCAGCAGACCGACTGCGGTTGCCTACAATGAGCAGTTCTTC
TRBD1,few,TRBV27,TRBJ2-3,CASSGQDPTDTQYF,TGTGCCAGCAGTGGACAGGACCCCACAGATACGCAGTATTTT
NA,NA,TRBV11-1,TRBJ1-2,CASYQGEGYGYTF,TGTGCCAGCTACCAGGGCGAGGGCTATGGCTACACCTTC
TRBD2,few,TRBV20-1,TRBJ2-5,CSARLAGQETQYF,TGCAGTGCTAGACTAGCGGGACAAGAGACCCAGTACTTC
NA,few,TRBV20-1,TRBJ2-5,CSATVGNEQYF,TGCAGTGCGACCGTAGGGAATGAGCAGTACTTC
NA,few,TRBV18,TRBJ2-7,CASSPRGSSSYEQYF,TGTGCCAGCTCACCACGGGGGAGCTCCTCCTACGAGCAGTACTTC
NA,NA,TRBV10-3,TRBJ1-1,CAISHGKGIDTEAFF,TGTGCCATCAGTCACGGGAAGGGAATAGACACTGAAGCTTTCTTT
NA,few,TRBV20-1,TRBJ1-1,CSVGGRFAEAFF,TGCAGTGTTGGGGGGCGTTTTGCTGAAGCTTTCTTT
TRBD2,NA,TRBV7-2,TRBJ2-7,CASSLRLATEQYF,TGTGCCAGCAGCTTAAGACTAGCCACCGAGCAGTACTTC
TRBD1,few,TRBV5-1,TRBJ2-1,CASSLEGQGINEQFF,TGCGCCAGCAGCTTGGAAGGACAGGGTATCAATGAGCAGTTCTTC
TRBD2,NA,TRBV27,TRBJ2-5,CASSDAGLGAETQYF,TGTGCCAGCAGTGACGCGGGACTAGGGGCAGAGACCCAGTACTTC
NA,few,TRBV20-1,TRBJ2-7,CSAQNPGTRKEQYF,TGCAGTGCTCAGAACCCCGGGACCCGAAAGGAGCAGTACTTC
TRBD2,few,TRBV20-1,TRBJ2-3,CSARVAGVTDTQYF,TGCAGTGCTAGAGTAGCGGGAGTGACAGATACGCAGTATTTT
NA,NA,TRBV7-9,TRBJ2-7,CASSQRQTGTYEQYF,TGTGCCAGCAGCCAACGACAGACTGGTACCTACGAGCAGTACTTC
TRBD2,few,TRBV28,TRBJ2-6,CASALGGSSGANVLTF,TGTGCCAGCGCCCTGGGGGGGAGCTCTGGGGCCAACGTCCTGACTTTC
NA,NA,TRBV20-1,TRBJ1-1,CSARPRTARVAFF,TGCAGTGCTAGACCACGGACAGCCCGCGTAGCTTTCTTT
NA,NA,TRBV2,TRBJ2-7,CASSELDRYEQYF,TGTGCCAGCAGTGAATTGGACCGCTACGAGCAGTACTTC
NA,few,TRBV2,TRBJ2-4,CASSTTGRWDIQYF,TGTGCCAGCAGTACCACAGGGAGATGGGACATTCAGTACTTC
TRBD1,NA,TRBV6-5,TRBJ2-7,CASRQGQHNEQYF,TGTGCCAGCAGGCAGGGACAGCACAATGAGCAGTACTTC
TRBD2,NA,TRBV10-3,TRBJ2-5,CAITNSGGLETQYF,TGTGCCATCACAAATAGCGGGGGGTTAGAGACCCAGTACTTC
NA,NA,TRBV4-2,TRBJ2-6,CASSQGPLSLSGANVLTF,TGTGCCAGCAGCCAAGGACCGCTCTCTCTCTCTGGGGCCAACGTCCTGACTTTC
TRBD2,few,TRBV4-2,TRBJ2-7,CASSFRTSGNYEQYF,TGTGCCAGCAGCTTCCGGACTAGCGGGAACTACGAGCAGTACTTC
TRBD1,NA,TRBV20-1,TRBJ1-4,CSARDSPRQGSTNEKLFF,TGCAGTGCTAGAGACTCCCCCCGACAGGGTTCAACTAATGAAAAACTGTTTTTT
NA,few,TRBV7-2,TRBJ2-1,CASSLFQSFEQFF,TGTGCCAGCAGCTTATTTCAAAGCTTTGAGCAGTTCTTC
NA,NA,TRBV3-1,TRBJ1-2,CASSPRGGRYGYTF,TGTGCCAGCAGCCCAAGGGGGGGAAGATATGGCTACACCTTC